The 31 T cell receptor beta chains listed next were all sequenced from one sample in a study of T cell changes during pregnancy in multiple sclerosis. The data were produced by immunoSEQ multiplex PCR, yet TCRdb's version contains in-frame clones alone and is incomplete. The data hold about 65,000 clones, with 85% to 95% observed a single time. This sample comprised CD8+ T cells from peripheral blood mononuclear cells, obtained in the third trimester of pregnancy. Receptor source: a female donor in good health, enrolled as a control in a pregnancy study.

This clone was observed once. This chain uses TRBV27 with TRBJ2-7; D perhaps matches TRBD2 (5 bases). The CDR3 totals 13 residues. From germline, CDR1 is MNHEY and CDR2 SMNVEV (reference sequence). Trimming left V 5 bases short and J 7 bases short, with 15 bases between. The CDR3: CASSITPAGEQYF. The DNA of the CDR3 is TGTGCCAGCAGTATAACCCCCGCGGGTGAGCAGTACTTC.

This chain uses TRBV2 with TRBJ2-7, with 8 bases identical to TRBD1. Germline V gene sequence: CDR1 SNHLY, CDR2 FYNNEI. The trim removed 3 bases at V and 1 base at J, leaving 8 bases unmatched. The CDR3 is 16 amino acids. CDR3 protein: CASSDDSGGLSYEQYF. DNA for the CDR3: TGTGCCAGCAGTGATGACTCAGGGGGCCTATCCTACGAGCAGTACTTC.

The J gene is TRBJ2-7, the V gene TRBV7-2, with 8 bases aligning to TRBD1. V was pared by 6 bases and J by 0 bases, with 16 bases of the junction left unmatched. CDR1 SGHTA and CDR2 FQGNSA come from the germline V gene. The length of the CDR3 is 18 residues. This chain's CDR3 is CASRGIPPGGASSYEQYF. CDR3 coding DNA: TGTGCCAGCAGAGGAATTCCGCCAGGGGGCGCAAGCTCCTACGAGCAGTACTTC. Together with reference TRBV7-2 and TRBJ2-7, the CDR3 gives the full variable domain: GAGVSQSPSNKVTEKGKDVELRCDPISGHTALYWYRQSLGQGLEFLIYFQGNSAPDKSGLPSDRFSAERTGGSVSTLTIQRTQQEDSAVYLCASRGIPPGGASSYEQYFGPGTRLTVT.

CDR3 sequence: CASSLDGYEQYF. The CDR3 DNA sequence: TGTGCCAGCAGCCTAGACGGTTACGAGCAGTACTTC. This chain links TRBV9 with TRBJ2-7; D remains ambiguous. The germline CDR1 and CDR2 sequences are SGDLS and YYNGEE. This CDR3 has 12 residues. V was clipped by 4 bases and J by 4 bases, with 9 bases between them.

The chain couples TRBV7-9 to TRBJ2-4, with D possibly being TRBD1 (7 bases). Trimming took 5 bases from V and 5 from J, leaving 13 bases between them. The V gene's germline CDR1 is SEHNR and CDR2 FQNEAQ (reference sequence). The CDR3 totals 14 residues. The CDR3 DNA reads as TGTGCCAGCAGCCCACAGGGGACTCAAAACATTCAGTACTTC. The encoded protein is CASSPQGTQNIQYF.

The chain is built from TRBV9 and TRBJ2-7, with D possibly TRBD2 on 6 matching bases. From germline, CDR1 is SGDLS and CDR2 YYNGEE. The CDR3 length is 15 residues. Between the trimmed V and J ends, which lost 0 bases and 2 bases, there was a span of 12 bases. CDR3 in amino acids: CASSVAAGSAYEQYF. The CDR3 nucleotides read TGTGCCAGCAGCGTAGCGGCGGGGTCGGCCTACGAGCAGTACTTC.

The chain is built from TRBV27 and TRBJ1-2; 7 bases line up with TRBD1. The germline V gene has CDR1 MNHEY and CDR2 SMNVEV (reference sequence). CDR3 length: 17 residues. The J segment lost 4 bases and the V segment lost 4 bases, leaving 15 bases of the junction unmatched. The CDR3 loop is CASSSPSIQGTLYGYTF. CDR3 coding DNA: TGTGCCAGCAGTTCACCTTCTATACAGGGGACCCTCTATGGCTACACCTTC.

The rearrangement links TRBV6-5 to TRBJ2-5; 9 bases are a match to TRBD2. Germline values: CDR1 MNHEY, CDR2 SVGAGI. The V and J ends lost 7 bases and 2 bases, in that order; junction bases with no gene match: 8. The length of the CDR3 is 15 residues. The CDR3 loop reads CASMGASGVQETQYF. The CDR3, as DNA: TGTGCCAGCATGGGGGCTAGCGGGGTACAAGAGACCCAGTACTTC.

Written as DNA, the CDR3 is TGTGCCAGCAGTCTGGGACAGGGGGCGCCCCGCAGAGCTTTCTTT. This gives the protein CASSLGQGAPRRAFF. The chain has TRBV27 and TRBJ1-1, with 12 positions matching TRBD1. Germline values: CDR1 MNHEY, CDR2 SMNVEV (reference sequence). Trimming cost V 5 bases and J 10 bases; bases outside gene matches: 11. CDR3 length: 15 residues.

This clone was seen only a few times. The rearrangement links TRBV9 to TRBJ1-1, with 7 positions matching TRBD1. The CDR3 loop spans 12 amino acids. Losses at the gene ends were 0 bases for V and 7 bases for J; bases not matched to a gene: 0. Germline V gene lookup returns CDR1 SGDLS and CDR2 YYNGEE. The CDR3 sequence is CASSVGDSEAFF. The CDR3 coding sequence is TGTGCCAGCAGCGTAGGGGACAGTGAAGCTTTCTTT.

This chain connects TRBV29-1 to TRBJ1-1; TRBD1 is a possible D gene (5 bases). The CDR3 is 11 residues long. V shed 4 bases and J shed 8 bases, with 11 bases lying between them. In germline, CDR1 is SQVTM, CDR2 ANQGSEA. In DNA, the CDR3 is TGCAGCGTTGTAGAGACAGCCGAAGCTTTCTTT. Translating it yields CSVVETAEAFF.

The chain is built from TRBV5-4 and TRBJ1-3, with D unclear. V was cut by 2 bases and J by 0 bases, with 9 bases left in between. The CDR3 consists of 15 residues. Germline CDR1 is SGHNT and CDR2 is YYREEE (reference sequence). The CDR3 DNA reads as TGTGCCAGCAGCTTTCCGGAGAGCTCTGGAAACACCATATATTTT. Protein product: CASSFPESSGNTIYF.

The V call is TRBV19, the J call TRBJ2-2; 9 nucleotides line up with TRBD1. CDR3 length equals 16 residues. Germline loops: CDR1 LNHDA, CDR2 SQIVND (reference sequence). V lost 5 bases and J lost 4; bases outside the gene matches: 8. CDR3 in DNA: TGTGCCAGTAGTGCCACAGGGGGCTATGGCACCGGGGAGCTGTTTTTT. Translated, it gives CASSATGGYGTGELFF.

This CDR3 is CASSVGVGAYEQYF. CDR3 nucleotides: TGTGCCAGCAGCGTAGGGGTAGGGGCCTACGAGCAGTACTTC. This rearrangement joins TRBV9 to TRBJ2-7; D may be TRBD1 (5 bases). V gave up 0 bases and J gave up 2 bases, with 9 bases separating them. This CDR3 contains 14 residues. Germline values: CDR1 SGDLS, CDR2 YYNGEE.

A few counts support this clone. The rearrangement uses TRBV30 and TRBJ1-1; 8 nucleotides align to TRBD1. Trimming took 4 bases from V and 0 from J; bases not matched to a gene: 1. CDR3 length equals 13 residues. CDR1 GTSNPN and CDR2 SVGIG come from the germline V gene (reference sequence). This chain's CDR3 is CAWKQGVNTEAFF. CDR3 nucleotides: TGTGCCTGGAAACAGGGGGTGAACACTGAAGCTTTCTTT.

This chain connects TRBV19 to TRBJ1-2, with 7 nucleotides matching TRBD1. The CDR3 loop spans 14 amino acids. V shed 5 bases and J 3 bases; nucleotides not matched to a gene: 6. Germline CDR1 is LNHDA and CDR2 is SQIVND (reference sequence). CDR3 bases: TGTGCCAGTAGTGCGACAGGGTTCGACTATGGCTACACCTTC. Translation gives CASSATGFDYGYTF.

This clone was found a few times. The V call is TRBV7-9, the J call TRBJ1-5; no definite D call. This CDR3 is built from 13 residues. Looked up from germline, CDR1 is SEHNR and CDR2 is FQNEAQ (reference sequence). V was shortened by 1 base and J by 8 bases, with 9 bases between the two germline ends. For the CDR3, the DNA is TGTGCCAGCAGCTTAGACAATTTTGAGCCCCAGCATTTT. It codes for CASSLDNFEPQHF.

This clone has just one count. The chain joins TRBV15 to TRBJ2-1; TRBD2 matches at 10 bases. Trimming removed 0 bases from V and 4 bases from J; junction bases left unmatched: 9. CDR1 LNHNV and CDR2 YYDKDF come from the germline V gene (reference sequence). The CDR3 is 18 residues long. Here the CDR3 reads CATSRDPPGLAPYNEQFF. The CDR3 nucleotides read TGTGCCACCAGCAGAGATCCTCCGGGACTAGCGCCTTACAATGAGCAGTTCTTC. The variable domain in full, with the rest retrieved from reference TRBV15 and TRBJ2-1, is DAMVIQNPRYQVTQFGKPVTLSCSQTLNHNVMYWYQQKSSQAPKLLFHYYDKDFNNEADTPDNFQSRRPNTSFCFLDIRSPGLGDTAMYLCATSRDPPGLAPYNEQFFGPGTRLTVL.

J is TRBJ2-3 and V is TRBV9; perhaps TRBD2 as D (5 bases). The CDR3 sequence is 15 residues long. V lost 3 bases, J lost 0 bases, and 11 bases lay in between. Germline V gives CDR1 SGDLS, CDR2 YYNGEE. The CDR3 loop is CASSEDFTSTDTQYF. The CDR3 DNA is TGTGCCAGCAGCGAGGACTTTACTAGCACAGATACGCAGTATTTT.

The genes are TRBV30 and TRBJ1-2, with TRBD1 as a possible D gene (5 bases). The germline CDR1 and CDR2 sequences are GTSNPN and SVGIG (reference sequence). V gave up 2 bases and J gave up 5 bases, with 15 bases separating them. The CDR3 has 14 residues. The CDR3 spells CAWSNGAVGYGYTF. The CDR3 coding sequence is TGTGCCTGGAGTAATGGGGCGGTAGGGTATGGCTACACCTTC.

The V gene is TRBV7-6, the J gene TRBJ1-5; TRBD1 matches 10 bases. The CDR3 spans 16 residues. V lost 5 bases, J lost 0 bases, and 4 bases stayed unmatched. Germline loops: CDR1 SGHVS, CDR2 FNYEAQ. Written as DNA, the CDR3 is TGTGCCAGCAGCACCGGGACAGGGGATAGCAATCAGCCCCAGCATTTT. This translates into CASSTGTGDSNQPQHF.

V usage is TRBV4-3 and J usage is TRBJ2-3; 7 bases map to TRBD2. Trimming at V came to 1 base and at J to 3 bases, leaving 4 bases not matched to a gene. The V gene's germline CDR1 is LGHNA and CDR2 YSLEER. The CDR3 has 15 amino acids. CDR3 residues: CASSQGQRGTDTQYF. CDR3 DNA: TGCGCCAGCAGCCAAGGTCAGCGGGGAACAGATACGCAGTATTTT.

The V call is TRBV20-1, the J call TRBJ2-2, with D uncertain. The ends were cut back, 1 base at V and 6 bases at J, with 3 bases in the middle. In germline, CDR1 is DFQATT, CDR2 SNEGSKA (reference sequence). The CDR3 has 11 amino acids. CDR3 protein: CSARAAGELFF. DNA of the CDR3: TGCAGTGCTAGAGCGGCCGGGGAGCTGTTTTTT.

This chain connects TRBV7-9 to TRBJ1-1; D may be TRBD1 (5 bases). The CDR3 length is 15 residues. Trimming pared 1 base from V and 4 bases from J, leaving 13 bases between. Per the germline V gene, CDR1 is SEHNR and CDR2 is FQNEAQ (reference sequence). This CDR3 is CASSLGAREGTEAFF. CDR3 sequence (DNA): TGTGCCAGCAGCTTAGGGGCCAGGGAGGGCACTGAAGCTTTCTTT.

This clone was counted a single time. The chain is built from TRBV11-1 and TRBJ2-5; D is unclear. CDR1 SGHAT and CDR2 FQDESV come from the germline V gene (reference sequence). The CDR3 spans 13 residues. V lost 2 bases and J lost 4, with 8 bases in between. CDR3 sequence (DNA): TGTGCCAGCAGCTTAATCCCCGGAGAGACCCAGTACTTC. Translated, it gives CASSLIPGETQYF.

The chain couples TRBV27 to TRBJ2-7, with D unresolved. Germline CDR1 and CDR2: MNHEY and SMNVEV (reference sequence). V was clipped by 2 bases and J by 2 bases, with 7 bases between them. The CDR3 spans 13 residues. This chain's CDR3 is CASSLGTTYEQYF. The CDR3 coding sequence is TGTGCCAGCAGTTTAGGTACAACCTACGAGCAGTACTTC.

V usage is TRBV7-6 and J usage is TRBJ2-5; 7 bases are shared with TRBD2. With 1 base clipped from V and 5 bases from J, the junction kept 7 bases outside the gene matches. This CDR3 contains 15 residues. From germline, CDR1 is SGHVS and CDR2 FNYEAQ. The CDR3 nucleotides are TGTGCCAGCAGCTTAGAGACTAGCCCAAGGGAGACCCAGTACTTC. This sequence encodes CASSLETSPRETQYF.

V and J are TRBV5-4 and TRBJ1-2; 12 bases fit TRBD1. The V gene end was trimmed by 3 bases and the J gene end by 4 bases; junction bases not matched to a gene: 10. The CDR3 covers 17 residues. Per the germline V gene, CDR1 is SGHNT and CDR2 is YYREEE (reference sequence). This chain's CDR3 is CASSSAGTGGIRYGYTF. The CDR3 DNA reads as TGTGCCAGCAGCTCAGCCGGGACAGGGGGCATTCGCTATGGCTACACCTTC. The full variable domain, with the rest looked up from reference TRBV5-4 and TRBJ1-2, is ETGVTQSPTHLIKTRGQQVTLRCSSQSGHNTVSWYQQALGQGPQFIFQYYREEENGRGNFPPRFSGLQFPNYSSELNVNALELDDSALYLCASSSAGTGGIRYGYTFGSGTRLTVV.

CDR3 sequence: CASSQDRQGEETQYF. The CDR3 DNA reads as TGCGCCAGCAGCCAAGATCGACAGGGAGAAGAGACCCAGTACTTC. This chain uses TRBV4-3 with TRBJ2-5; 7 bases are a match to TRBD1. V shed 0 bases and J 3 bases; nucleotides not matched to a gene: 4. Looked up from germline, CDR1 is LGHNA and CDR2 is YSLEER. The CDR3 spans 15 residues.

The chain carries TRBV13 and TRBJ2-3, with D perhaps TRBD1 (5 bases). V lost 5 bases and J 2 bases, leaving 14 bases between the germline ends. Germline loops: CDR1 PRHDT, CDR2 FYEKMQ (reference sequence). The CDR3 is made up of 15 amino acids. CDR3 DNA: TGTGCCAGCAGCATAACAGGAGATAACACAGATACGCAGTATTTT. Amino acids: CASSITGDNTDTQYF.

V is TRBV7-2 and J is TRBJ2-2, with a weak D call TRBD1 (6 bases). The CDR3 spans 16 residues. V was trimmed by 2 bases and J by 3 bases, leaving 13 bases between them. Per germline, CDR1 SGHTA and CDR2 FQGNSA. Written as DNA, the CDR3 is TGTGCCAGCAGCTTACCTTTGGCAGGGGACACCGGGGAGCTGTTTTTT. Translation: CASSLPLAGDTGELFF.